One sample yielded the 14 T cell receptor beta chains listed below, sequenced in a study of human T cells and chemical hapten exposure. The time point here: pre-sensitization, week 0. Treatment reported: therapeutic diphenylcyclopropenone sensitization with weekly scalp DPC. Each CDR3 protein is one row after TCRdb ran MiXCR on the RACE reads. The table records around 350,000 distinct CDR3 sequences, about 5% of them present only once. The source material was whole blood, sampled in connection with sensitization to the hapten diphenylcyclopropenone (DPC). The receptors derive from a woman aged 18-29 years with alopecia areata. Some clones in this sample may be carry-over from other donors' samples.

This clonotype showed up many times. The V gene is TRBV12-3 or TRBV12-4, the J gene TRBJ2-3; no firm D call. Trimming left V 6 bases short and J 3 bases short, with 7 bases between. This CDR3 region has 12 residues. The CDR3 bases are TGTGCCAGCAGCGATGGGACAGATACGCAGTATTTT. Translation: CASSDGTDTQYF.

A few counts support this clonotype. This rearrangement joins TRBV6-5 to TRBJ2-7, with D perhaps being TRBD1 or TRBD2 (6 bases each). CDR1 MNHEY and CDR2 SVGAGI come from the germline V gene. The CDR3 has 16 residues. Trimming stripped 4 bases from V and 1 base from J, with 17 bases between. The CDR3 region is CASSSPGEGGSYEQYF. CDR3 coding DNA: TGTGCCAGCAGTTCACCGGGGGAAGGGGGGTCCTACGAGCAGTACTTC.

This clonotype was observed a few times. J is TRBJ1-1 and V is TRBV4-1; weak D call: TRBD1 (6 bases). This CDR3 comprises 16 residues. Germline CDR1 is MGHRA and CDR2 is YSYEKL. Between the trimmed V and J ends, which lost 1 base and 0 bases, there was a span of 12 bases. In DNA form, the CDR3 reads TGCGCCAGCAGCCAAGCCGCAGGGGCCATGAACACTGAAGCTTTCTTT. Translation: CASSQAAGAMNTEAFF.

V usage is TRBV6-1 and J usage is TRBJ2-3, with D perhaps TRBD1 (7 bases). Germline V gene data show CDR1 as MNHNS and CDR2 as SASEGT. V shed 6 bases and J shed 5 bases, with 18 bases lying between them. This CDR3 has 15 residues. This CDR3 reads CASRRPGTAGDTQYF. Here the CDR3 DNA reads TGTGCCAGCAGAAGACCCGGGACAGCGGGAGATACGCAGTATTTT.

This clonotype came up many times. V is TRBV9 and J is TRBJ1-6; D is undetermined. The CDR3 loop spans 14 amino acids. Trimming stripped 5 bases from V and 10 bases from J, with 16 bases between. Germline CDR1 SGDLS, CDR2 YYNGEE. The CDR3: CASSAGQSGSPLHF. CDR3 bases: TGTGCCAGCAGTGCGGGCCAAAGTGGCTCACCCCTCCACTTT.

This rearrangement joins TRBV5-1 to TRBJ2-7; 14 bases agree with TRBD2. The V segment lost 0 bases and the J segment 7 bases; nucleotides outside the gene matches: 9. The CDR3 contains 17 residues. Germline CDR1 is SGHRS and CDR2 is YFSETQ. The CDR3 region has the DNA TGCGCCAGCAGCTTGGCCCCGGGACTAGCGGGGGTCCGGGAGCAGTACTTC. Its protein is CASSLAPGLAGVREQYF.

This clonotype was counted once. This sequence may be a read error, since a much larger clone differs from it by one base. The chain links TRBV27 to TRBJ2-3; D is possibly TRBD2 (7 bases). This CDR3 region has 14 residues. In germline, CDR1 is MNHEY, CDR2 SMNVEV (reference sequence). The CDR3 coding sequence is TGTGCCAGCAGTCCCGAGGGGGGGCCAGATACGCGGTATTTT. Protein product: CASSPEGGPDTRYF.

There are many counts of this clonotype. V is TRBV7-9 and J is TRBJ1-2; 8 nucleotides agree with TRBD1. The CDR3 is 15 amino acids. The V gene end was trimmed by 4 bases and the J gene end by 0 bases; junction bases not matched to a gene: 4. Germline loops: CDR1 SEHNR, CDR2 FQNEAQ (reference sequence). The chain's CDR3 is CASSSPDRANYGYTF. CDR3 nucleotides: TGTGCCAGCAGCTCGCCGGACAGGGCTAACTATGGCTACACCTTC.

This clonotype was detected only a few times. V is TRBV4-3 and J is TRBJ2-3, with 11 bases identical to TRBD1. The V and J ends lost 1 base and 7 bases, in that order; junction bases with no gene match: 10. CDR1 and CDR2 (germline): LGHNA, YSLEER. CDR3 size: 17 residues. Here the CDR3 DNA reads TGCGCCAGCAGCCAAGGCGATGGACAGGGGGCCGGGTATACGCAGTATTTT. Its translation: CASSQGDGQGAGYTQYF.

This clonotype was seen ten or more times. The rearrangement links TRBV5-4 to TRBJ2-7; possible D gene TRBD1, 5 bases. The CDR3 has 14 amino acids. Germline V CDR1 and CDR2: SGHNT, YYREEE (reference sequence). Trimming removed 0 bases at V and 7 bases at J, with 14 bases between. The DNA of the CDR3 is TGTGCCAGCAGCTTGGCCACAGGAGTTGAAGAGCAGTACTTC. Its translation is CASSLATGVEEQYF.

This clonotype was picked up many times. J is TRBJ2-7 and V is TRBV25-1; no reliable D call. V was pared by 5 bases and J by 0 bases, with 11 bases between. This CDR3 spans 14 amino acids. The germline gives CDR1 MGHDK, CDR2 SYGVNS. The CDR3 nucleotides read TGTGCCAGCAGTAGGACGGCGAGCTCCTACGAGCAGTACTTC. This encodes CASSRTASSYEQYF.

This clonotype appeared many times. The chain employs TRBV6-1 and TRBJ1-2; 7 bases match TRBD1. The CDR3 has 14 amino acids. CDR1 is MNHNS and CDR2 is SASEGT in the germline V gene. V dropped 5 bases and J dropped 2; count of bases not matched to a gene: 5. The CDR3 protein is CASSSMGQNYGYTF. In DNA form, the CDR3 reads TGTGCCAGCAGTTCTATGGGACAGAACTATGGCTACACCTTC.

The rearrangement links TRBV25-1 to TRBJ2-3, with TRBD1 identical over 7 bases. Germline loops: CDR1 MGHDK, CDR2 SYGVNS. Unmatched junction bases numbered 4, after V lost 7 bases and J lost 0 bases. The CDR3 has 14 amino acids. In DNA form, the CDR3 reads TGTGCCAGCACCGGCAGGGGGAGCACAGATACGCAGTATTTT. Protein product: CASTGRGSTDTQYF.

Only a few counts were recorded for this clonotype. This chain connects TRBV10-3 to TRBJ2-7, with TRBD1 as a possible D gene (6 bases). Germline loops: CDR1 ENHRY, CDR2 SYGVKD. The CDR3 is 12 residues long. V was shortened by 5 bases and J by 4 bases, with 9 bases between the two germline ends. CDR3 coding DNA: TGTGCCATCAGTAGGACAGTTTACGAGCAGTACTTC. Translating it yields CAISRTVYEQYF.